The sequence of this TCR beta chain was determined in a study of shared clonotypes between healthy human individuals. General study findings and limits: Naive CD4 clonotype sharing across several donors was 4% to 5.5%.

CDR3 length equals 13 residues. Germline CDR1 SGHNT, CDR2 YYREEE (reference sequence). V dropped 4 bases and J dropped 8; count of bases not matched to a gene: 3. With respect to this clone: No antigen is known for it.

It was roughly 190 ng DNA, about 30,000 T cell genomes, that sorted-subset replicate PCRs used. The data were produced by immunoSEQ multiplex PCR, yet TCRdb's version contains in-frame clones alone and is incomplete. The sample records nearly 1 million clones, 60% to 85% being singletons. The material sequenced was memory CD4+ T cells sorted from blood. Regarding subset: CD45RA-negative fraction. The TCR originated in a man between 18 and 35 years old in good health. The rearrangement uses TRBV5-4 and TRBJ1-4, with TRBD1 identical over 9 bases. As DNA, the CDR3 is TGTGCCAGCAGCCGGGACAGGGCGGAAAAACTGTTTTTT. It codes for CASSRDRAEKLFF.